Sequencing of this TCR beta chain was carried out in a study of tumor-infiltrating lymphocytes in primary liver carcinoma. A constant-region primer served to make TCR beta cDNA from around 500 ng total RNA. Sequencing libraries for TCR beta derived from three nested multiplex PCR rounds that used slightly modified ARM-PCR. The first two PCR rounds used TRBV1-TRBV30 forward primers with a C-beta reverse primer, nine to ten cycles each. A single record per CDR3 protein comes from TCRdb applying MiXCR to the multiplex PCR reads. The profile shows 150,000 to 200,000 distinct CDR3 sequences, around four fifths of them singletons. Concerning this clonotype itself: At one of its ends the junction is not consistent with the germline gene, which may arise from a read error.

Co-extraction of both nucleic acids (RNA and DNA) used roughly 18-32 mg of unsorted bulk tissue. The germline V gene encodes CDR1 LGHNA and CDR2 YSLEER. The CDR3 covers 13 residues. The chain combines TRBV4-3 with TRBJ2-7; D not resolved. Material for sequencing was tumor tissue from primary liver carcinoma. The receptor was derived from a man in his forties with primary liver carcinoma and hepatitis B virus infection. The CDR3 bases are TGCGCCAGTAGCCAAGATCTGTCCTACAAGCAGTACTTC. The encoded protein is CASSQDLSYKQYF.